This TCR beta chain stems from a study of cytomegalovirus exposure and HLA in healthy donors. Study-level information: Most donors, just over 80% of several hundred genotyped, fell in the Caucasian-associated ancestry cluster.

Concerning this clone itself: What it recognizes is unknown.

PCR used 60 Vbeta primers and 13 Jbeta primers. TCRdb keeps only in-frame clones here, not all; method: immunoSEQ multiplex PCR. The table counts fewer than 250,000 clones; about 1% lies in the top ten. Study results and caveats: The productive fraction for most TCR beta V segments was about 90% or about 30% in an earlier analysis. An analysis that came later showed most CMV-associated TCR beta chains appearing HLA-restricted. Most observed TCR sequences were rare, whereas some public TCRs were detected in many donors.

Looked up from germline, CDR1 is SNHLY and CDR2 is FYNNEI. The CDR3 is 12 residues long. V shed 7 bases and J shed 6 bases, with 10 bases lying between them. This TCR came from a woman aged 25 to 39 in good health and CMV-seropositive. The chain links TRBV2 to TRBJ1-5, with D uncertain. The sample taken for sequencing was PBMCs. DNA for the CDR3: TGTGCCAGCACCGAGGGAGCTCAGCCCCAGCATTTT. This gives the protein CASTEGAQPQHF.